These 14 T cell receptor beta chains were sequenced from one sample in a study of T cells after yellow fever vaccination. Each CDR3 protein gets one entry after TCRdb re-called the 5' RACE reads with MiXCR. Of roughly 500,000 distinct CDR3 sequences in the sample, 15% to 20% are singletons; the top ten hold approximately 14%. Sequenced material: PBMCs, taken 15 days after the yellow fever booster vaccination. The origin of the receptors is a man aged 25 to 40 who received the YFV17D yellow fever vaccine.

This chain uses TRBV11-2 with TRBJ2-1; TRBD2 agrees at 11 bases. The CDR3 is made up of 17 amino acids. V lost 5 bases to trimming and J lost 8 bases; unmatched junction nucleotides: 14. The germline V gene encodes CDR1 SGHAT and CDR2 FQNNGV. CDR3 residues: CASSNMGGLAGGYEQFF. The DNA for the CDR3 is TGTGCCAGCAGCAACATGGGGGGTCTAGCGGGAGGATATGAGCAGTTCTTC.

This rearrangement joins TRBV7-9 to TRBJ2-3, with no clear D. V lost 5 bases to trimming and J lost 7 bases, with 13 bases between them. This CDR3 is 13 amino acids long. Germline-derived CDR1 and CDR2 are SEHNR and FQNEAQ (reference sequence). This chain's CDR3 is CASSRQEVYTQYF. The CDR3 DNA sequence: TGTGCCAGCAGCCGTCAAGAGGTATATACGCAGTATTTT.

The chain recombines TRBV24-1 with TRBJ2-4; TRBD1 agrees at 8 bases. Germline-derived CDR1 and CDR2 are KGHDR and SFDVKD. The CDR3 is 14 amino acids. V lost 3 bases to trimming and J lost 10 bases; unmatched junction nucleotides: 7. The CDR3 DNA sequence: TGTGCCACCAGTGATAACGGACAGGGTCGGATTCAGTACTTC. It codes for CATSDNGQGRIQYF.

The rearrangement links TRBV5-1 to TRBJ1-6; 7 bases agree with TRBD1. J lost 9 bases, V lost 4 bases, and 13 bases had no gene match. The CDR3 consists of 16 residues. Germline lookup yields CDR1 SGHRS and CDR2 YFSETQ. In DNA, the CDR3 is TGCGCCAGCAGCCCGAGACAGGGCGGACTGGGTTCACCCCTCCACTTT. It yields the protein CASSPRQGGLGSPLHF.

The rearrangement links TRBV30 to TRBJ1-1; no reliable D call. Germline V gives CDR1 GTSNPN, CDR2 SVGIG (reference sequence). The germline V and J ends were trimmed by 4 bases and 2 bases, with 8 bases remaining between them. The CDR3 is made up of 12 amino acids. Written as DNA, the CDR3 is TGTGCCTGGAACGACGGCAACACTGAAGCTTTCTTT. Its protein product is CAWNDGNTEAFF.

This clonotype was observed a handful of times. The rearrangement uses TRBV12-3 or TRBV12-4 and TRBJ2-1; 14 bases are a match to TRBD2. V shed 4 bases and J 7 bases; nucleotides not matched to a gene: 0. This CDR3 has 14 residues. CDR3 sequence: CASSWTSGRNEQFF. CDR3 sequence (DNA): TGTGCCAGCAGTTGGACTAGCGGGAGGAATGAGCAGTTCTTC.

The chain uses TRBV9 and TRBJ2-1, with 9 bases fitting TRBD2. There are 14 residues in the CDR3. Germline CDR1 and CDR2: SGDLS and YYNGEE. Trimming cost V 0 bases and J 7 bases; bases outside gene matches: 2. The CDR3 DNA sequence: TGTGCCAGCAGCGTAGGCGGGAGGGAGAATGAGCAGTTCTTC. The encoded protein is CASSVGGRENEQFF.

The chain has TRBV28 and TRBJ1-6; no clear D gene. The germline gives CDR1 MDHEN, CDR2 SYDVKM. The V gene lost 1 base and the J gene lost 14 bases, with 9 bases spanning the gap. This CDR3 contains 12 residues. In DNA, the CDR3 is TGTGCCAGCAGTTTATTCCGGTCAGCCCTCCACTTT. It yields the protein CASSLFRSALHF.

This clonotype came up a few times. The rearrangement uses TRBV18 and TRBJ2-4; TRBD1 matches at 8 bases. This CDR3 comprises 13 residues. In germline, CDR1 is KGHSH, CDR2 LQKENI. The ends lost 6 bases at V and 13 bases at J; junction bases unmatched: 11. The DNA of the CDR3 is TGTGCCAGCTCTTCTGCAGGGGGCGCAGGACAGTACTTC. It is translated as CASSSAGGAGQYF.

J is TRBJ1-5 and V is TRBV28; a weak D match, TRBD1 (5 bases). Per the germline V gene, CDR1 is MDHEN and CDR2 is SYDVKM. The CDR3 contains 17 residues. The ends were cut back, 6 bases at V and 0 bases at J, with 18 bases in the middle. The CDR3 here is CASSPSRVLYSNQPQHF. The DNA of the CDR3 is TGTGCCAGCAGCCCGTCCAGGGTACTCTATAGCAATCAGCCCCAGCATTTT.

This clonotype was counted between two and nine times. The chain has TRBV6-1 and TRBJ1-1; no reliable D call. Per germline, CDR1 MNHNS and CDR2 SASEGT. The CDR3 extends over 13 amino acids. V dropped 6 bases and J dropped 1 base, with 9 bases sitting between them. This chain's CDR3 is CASRKHKNTEAFF. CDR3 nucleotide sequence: TGTGCCAGCAGGAAACACAAGAACACTGAAGCTTTCTTT.

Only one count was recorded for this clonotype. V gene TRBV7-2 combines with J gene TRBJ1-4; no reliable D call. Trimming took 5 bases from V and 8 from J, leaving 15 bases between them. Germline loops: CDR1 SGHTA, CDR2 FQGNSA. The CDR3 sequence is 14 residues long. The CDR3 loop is CASSRDSTQEKLFF. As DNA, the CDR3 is TGTGCCAGCAGCCGCGACTCAACCCAGGAAAAACTGTTTTTT.

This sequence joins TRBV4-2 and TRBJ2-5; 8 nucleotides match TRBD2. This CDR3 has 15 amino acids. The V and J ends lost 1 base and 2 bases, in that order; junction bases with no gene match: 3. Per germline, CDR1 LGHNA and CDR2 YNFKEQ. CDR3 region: CASSQAAGGQETQYF. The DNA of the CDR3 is TGTGCCAGCAGCCAAGCCGCGGGAGGTCAAGAGACCCAGTACTTC.

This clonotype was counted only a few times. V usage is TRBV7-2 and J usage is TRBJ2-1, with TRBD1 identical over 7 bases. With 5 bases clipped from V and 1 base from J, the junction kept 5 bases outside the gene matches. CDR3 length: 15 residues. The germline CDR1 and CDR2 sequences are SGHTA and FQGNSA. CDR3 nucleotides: TGTGCCAGCAGCCCTCAACAGGGGTCCTACAATGAGCAGTTCTTC. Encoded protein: CASSPQQGSYNEQFF.